This T cell receptor beta chain was profiled in a study of T cell responses to AZD1222 COVID-19 vaccine. The germline CDR1 and CDR2 sequences are LGHDT and YNNKEL (reference sequence). The CDR3 runs 15 residues. V shed 4 bases and J shed 4 bases, with 14 bases lying between them. Measured with immunoSEQ multiplex PCR; TCRdb has only the in-frame clones, and not every one. This sample has about 100,000 clones; about 83% occur once, and the top ten carry approximately 15%. The chain couples TRBV3-1 (or the pseudogene TRBV3-2) to TRBJ1-3; D is undetermined. Sequencing used peripheral blood, obtained on day 0 of AZD1222 vaccination. This TCR came from an adult in good health. The CDR3 region is CASSPGPSTGNTIYF. The CDR3 coding sequence is TGTGCCAGCAGCCCTGGGCCGAGCACCGGAAACACCATATATTTT.